This T cell receptor (beta chain) comes out of a study of spatial heterogeneity in lung cancer. The wider study: Among detected sequences, beta-chain ones consistently exceeded alpha-chain ones in number. Findings and limits, study-wide: Ubiquitous expanded tumor TCRs surfaced in blood more at resection than they did at follow-up.

Between the trimmed V and J ends, which lost 5 bases and 6 bases, there was a span of 10 bases. In germline, CDR1 is MDHEN, CDR2 SYDVKM. The CDR3 spans 12 residues. This clonotype was detected only once. Its antigen is still unknown. All TCR cDNA molecules were individually tagged with a unique molecular identifier. TCRdb fed the 5' RACE reads into MiXCR, producing one record per CDR3 protein. The sample has around 89,000 distinct CDR3 sequences; about an eighth are singletons. As for time point: sample taken at primary tumor resection. Donation came from roughly 72 patients with untreated early-stage non-small cell lung cancer.

Sequences were derived from PBMCs, sampled at surgery. The sequence was obtained from a male donor with early-stage non-small cell lung cancer. The chain links TRBV28 to TRBJ1-1; a weak D match, TRBD1 (5 bases). CDR3 in amino acids: CASSLPTAEAFF. CDR3 in DNA: TGTGCCAGCAGTCTACCGACAGCTGAAGCTTTCTTT.